The 17 T cell receptor beta chains in this list originate from one sample, sequenced in a study of blood T cell repertoires in COVID-19. Clones were read by immunoSEQ multiplex PCR, and TCRdb kept only the in-frame ones, dropping some. This sample has 200,000 to 250,000 clones, with 83% found just once. The sequenced sample was peripheral blood. The receptors were gathered from a woman in her 70s with active or convalescent COVID-19.

The J gene is TRBJ2-7, the V gene TRBV10-3; 8 bases are shared with TRBD1. This CDR3 contains 13 residues. The junction had 3 bases not matched to a gene; V was cut back by 6 bases and J by 2 bases. Per the germline V gene, CDR1 is ENHRY and CDR2 is SYGVKD. CDR3 in amino acids: CAISQGAPYEQYF. In DNA form, the CDR3 reads TGTGCCATCAGCCAGGGGGCTCCCTACGAGCAGTACTTC.

The rearrangement uses TRBV27 and TRBJ1-1; 8 bases align to TRBD1. V was clipped by 1 base and J by 7 bases; unmatched bases: 8. The CDR3 loop spans 15 amino acids. Germline V gene data show CDR1 as MNHEY and CDR2 as SMNVEV (reference sequence). CDR3 sequence (DNA): TGTGCCAGCAGTTTATGGGGCAGGGGGCGAGTTGAAGCTTTCTTT. This translates into CASSLWGRGRVEAFF.

Remarks on this clone: Other DNA sequences in this sample translate to the same CDR3. J is TRBJ2-7 and V is TRBV18; tentative D call: TRBD2 (5 bases). Looked up from germline, CDR1 is KGHSH and CDR2 is LQKENI. The V end was cut by 3 bases, the J end by 1 base, with 10 bases between. This CDR3 has 14 residues. CDR3 DNA sequence: TGTGCCAGCTCACCCACCCGAGGGTCCTACGAGCAGTACTTC. It specifies CASSPTRGSYEQYF.

The rearrangement joins TRBV10-1 to TRBJ2-3, with a tentative D call TRBD2 (6 bases). Germline CDR1 WNHNN, CDR2 SYGVQD (reference sequence). The germline V and J ends were trimmed by 1 base and 4 bases, with 12 bases remaining between them. The CDR3 runs to 15 residues. The CDR3 spells CASSEFRESSDTQYF. CDR3 coding DNA: TGCGCCAGCAGTGAGTTCCGGGAGTCCTCAGATACGCAGTATTTT.

The V call is TRBV15, the J call TRBJ2-2, with TRBD1 matching 7 bases. The CDR3 is 16 amino acids. Germline CDR1 is LNHNV and CDR2 is YYDKDF (reference sequence). Losses at the gene ends were 3 bases for V and 4 bases for J; bases not matched to a gene: 8. CDR3 region: CATSRNRQGGTGELFF. CDR3 DNA sequence: TGTGCCACCAGCAGGAACCGACAGGGCGGCACCGGGGAGCTGTTTTTT.

V is TRBV11-2 and J is TRBJ1-2, with D hard to call. Deletions cut 3 bases from V and 10 bases from J, with 18 bases between. Germline V gene lookup returns CDR1 SGHAT and CDR2 FQNNGV. The length of the CDR3 is 14 residues. CDR3 sequence: CASSFTGSSTLYTF. The DNA for the CDR3 is TGTGCCAGCAGCTTCACTGGCAGCTCGACTCTCTACACCTTC.

This chain uses TRBV2 with TRBJ1-4; a possible D gene is TRBD1 (5 bases). The CDR3 has 13 residues. V lost 11 bases and J lost 4, with 14 bases in between. Germline V CDR1 and CDR2: SNHLY, FYNNEI. CDR3 loop: CASGGLVNEKLFF. The CDR3 DNA follows: TGTGCCTCTGGGGGGTTGGTTAATGAAAAACTGTTTTTT.

The rearrangement joins TRBV6-5 to TRBJ2-3, with 8 bases matching TRBD2. The CDR3 runs 15 residues. Germline values: CDR1 MNHEY, CDR2 SVGAGI. Trimming cost V 8 bases and J 7 bases; bases outside gene matches: 14. The CDR3 protein is CASEEGSGGGHTQYF. The CDR3 DNA sequence: TGTGCCAGCGAGGAGGGATCGGGAGGGGGACATACGCAGTATTTT.

The J gene is TRBJ2-1, the V gene TRBV7-2, with D possibly being TRBD2 (5 bases). In germline, CDR1 is SGHTA, CDR2 FQGNSA. V lost 1 base, J lost 10 bases, and 14 bases lay in between. CDR3 length: 14 amino acids. CDR3 residues: CASSLGESYWEQFF. CDR3 coding DNA: TGTGCCAGCAGCTTAGGGGAGTCGTACTGGGAGCAGTTCTTC. The variable domain in full, completed from reference TRBV7-2 and TRBJ2-1, reads GAGVSQSPSNKVTEKGKDVELRCDPISGHTALYWYRQSLGQGLEFLIYFQGNSAPDKSGLPSDRFSAERTGGSVSTLTIQRTQQEDSAVYLCASSLGESYWEQFFGPGTRLTVL.

Concerning this clone: A read error is possible here, since a much larger clone lies one base away. J is TRBJ1-5 and V is TRBV14; perhaps TRBD1 as D (6 bases). Germline values: CDR1 SGHDN, CDR2 FVKESK. V dropped 1 base and J dropped 5 bases, with 6 bases sitting between them. The CDR3 consists of 13 residues. For the CDR3, the DNA is TGTGCCAGCAGCCAAGGACAGGATCAGCCCCAGCATTTT. Translated: CASSQGQDQPQHF.

This clone was recorded only once. The chain carries TRBV5-1 and TRBJ1-6; possible D gene TRBD1, 6 bases. The germline V and J ends were trimmed by 2 bases and 10 bases, with 22 bases remaining between them. CDR1 is SGHRS, CDR2 YFSETQ, per germline. The CDR3 spans 17 residues. The CDR3, as DNA: TGCGCCAGCAGCTTCTTCCCTCAGGGGCTATTCCAATCACCCCTCCACTTT. The encoded protein is CASSFFPQGLFQSPLHF. Based on the CDR3 plus reference TRBV5-1 and TRBJ1-6, the full variable domain is KAGVTQTPRYLIKTRGQQVTLSCSPISGHRSVSWYQQTPGQGLQFLFEYFSETQRNKGNFPGRFSGRQFSNSRSEMNVSTLELGDSALYLCASSFFPQGLFQSPLHFGNGTRLTVT.

The chain carries TRBV18 and TRBJ1-4; no firm D call. V was clipped by 6 bases and J by 3 bases, with 11 bases between them. Germline CDR1 is KGHSH and CDR2 is LQKENI. The CDR3 extends over 14 amino acids. The CDR3, as DNA: TGTGCCAGCTCGCCCTCCGGGGCTAATGAAAAACTGTTTTTT. Its protein product is CASSPSGANEKLFF.

The rearrangement uses TRBV29-1 and TRBJ1-2; D perhaps matches TRBD1 (5 bases). V gave up 1 base and J gave up 14 bases, with 14 bases separating them. The CDR3 totals 11 residues. Germline CDR1 is SQVTM and CDR2 is ANQGSEA. For the CDR3, the DNA is TGCAGCGTTGAAGTGGGAGGGGTTAGTACCTTC. Protein: CSVEVGGVSTF.

The rearrangement links TRBV3-1 (or the pseudogene TRBV3-2) to TRBJ2-5; 13 bases agree with TRBD2. J gave up 1 base and V 4 bases, and 3 bases lay outside the gene matches. The germline CDR1 and CDR2 sequences are LGHDT and YNNKEL (reference sequence). The CDR3 length is 16 residues. The CDR3 here is CASSPGLAGVQETQYF. The DNA of the CDR3 is TGTGCCAGCAGCCCCGGACTAGCGGGAGTCCAAGAGACCCAGTACTTC.

The chain has TRBV2 and TRBJ2-1, with D maybe TRBD2 (6 bases). V lost 1 base and J 8 bases, leaving 18 bases between the germline ends. The CDR3 has 16 residues. Germline-derived CDR1 and CDR2 are SNHLY and FYNNEI. This CDR3 is CASSEVRTSYRDEQFF. CDR3 DNA: TGTGCCAGCAGTGAAGTTCGAACTAGCTATAGGGATGAGCAGTTCTTC.

V and J are TRBV30 and TRBJ1-1; 8 bases line up with TRBD1. Germline loops: CDR1 GTSNPN, CDR2 SVGIG (reference sequence). The CDR3 is 16 residues long. V shed 2 bases and J 5 bases; nucleotides not matched to a gene: 13. This CDR3 is CAWSPPTGEGVTEAFF. CDR3 sequence (DNA): TGTGCCTGGAGTCCACCGACAGGGGAAGGGGTGACTGAAGCTTTCTTT. The entire variable domain, with the rest obtained from reference TRBV30 and TRBJ1-1, is as follows: SQTIHQWPATLVQPVGSPLSLECTVEGTSNPNLYWYRQAAGRGLQLLFYSVGIGQISSEVPQNLSASRPQDRQFILSSKKLLLSDSGFYLCAWSPPTGEGVTEAFFGQGTRLTVV.

J is TRBJ1-6 and V is TRBV19; weak D call: TRBD1 (6 bases). Trimming cost V 10 bases and J 6 bases, with 16 bases left between them. The CDR3 contains 14 residues. Germline V lookup: CDR1 LNHDA, CDR2 SQIVND (reference sequence). Here the CDR3 reads CATRRGASNSPLHF. For the CDR3, the DNA is TGTGCCACCCGCCGGGGGGCGAGTAATTCACCCCTCCACTTT. The full variable domain, completed using reference TRBV19 and TRBJ1-6, is DGGITQSPKYLFRKEGQNVTLSCEQNLNHDAMYWYRQDPGQGLRLIYYSQIVNDFQKGDIAEGYSVSREKKESFPLTVTSAQKNPTAFYLCATRRGASNSPLHFGNGTRLTVT.